The clone carrying this T cell receptor beta chain was counted only a few times. The data are from a study of cytomegalovirus exposure and HLA in healthy donors. PCR involved 60 Vbeta and 13 Jbeta primers. Assay used: immunoSEQ multiplex PCR; TCRdb lists only in-frame clones, some missing. The data show roughly 120,000 clones, roughly 60% seen once. Unmatched junction bases numbered 7, after V lost 0 bases and J lost 4 bases. Germline V gives CDR1 SGDLS, CDR2 YYNGEE. The CDR3 runs to 16 residues. The rearrangement links TRBV9 to TRBJ2-5; 9 positions match TRBD2. Sequenced sample: PBMCs. The receptor was derived from a middle-aged man in good health and CMV-seropositive. The CDR3 DNA follows: TGTGCCAGCAGCGTAGAAGAGGGCGGGGGGGCAGAGACCCAGTACTTC. Amino acids: CASSVEEGGGAETQYF.